These 14 T cell receptor beta chains were sequenced from one sample in a study of shared clonotypes between healthy human individuals. TCRdb's table, derived via immunoSEQ multiplex PCR, lists solely in-frame clones and lacks some. The sample lists a few million clones, around nine tenths occurring once. Sequencing input: naive CD4+ T cells sorted from blood. The subset is: CD45RA+ positively selected. Every receptor here comes from a man younger than 35 in good health.

This clone has just one count. V usage is TRBV10-3 and J usage is TRBJ2-7; 9 positions agree with TRBD1. CDR3 length: 15 amino acids. Germline loops: CDR1 ENHRY, CDR2 SYGVKD. V trimming: 6 bases; J trimming: 4 bases; junction bases outside the gene matches: 10. The CDR3 DNA reads TGTGCCATCAGCCAACCGGGACAGGGTGTTTACGAGCAGTACTTC. It yields the protein CAISQPGQGVYEQYF.

The chain has TRBV5-5 and TRBJ2-2, with D possibly matching TRBD1 (5 bases). Per the germline V gene, CDR1 is SGHKS and CDR2 is YYEKEE (reference sequence). The CDR3 loop spans 16 amino acids. V was trimmed by 4 bases and J by 0 bases, leaving 13 bases between them. CDR3 sequence (DNA): TGTGCCAGCAGCATCCGACAGCCTTCGAACACCGGGGAGCTGTTTTTT. As protein: CASSIRQPSNTGELFF. The full variable domain, rest sourced from reference TRBV5-5 and TRBJ2-2, is DAGVTQSPTHLIKTRGQQVTLRCSPISGHKSVSWYQQVLGQGPQFIFQYYEKEERGRGNFPDRFSARQFPNYSSELNVNALLLGDSALYLCASSIRQPSNTGELFFGEGSRLTVL.

In its sample, this clone was seen once. This chain links TRBV18 with TRBJ2-6; TRBD1 aligns across 8 bases. V gave up 4 bases and J gave up 2 bases; unmatched junction bases: 7. Germline V lookup: CDR1 KGHSH, CDR2 LQKENI. This CDR3 comprises 17 residues. In DNA form, the CDR3 reads TGTGCCAGCTCACTTGGACAGGGCACTGCTGGGGCCAACGTCCTGACTTTC. The encoded protein is CASSLGQGTAGANVLTF.

The chain is built from TRBV7-2 and TRBJ2-3; tentative D call: TRBD1 (5 bases). This CDR3 comprises 13 residues. Trimming shortened V by 8 bases and J by 1 base, and 10 bases separated the two germline ends. CDR1 is SGHTA and CDR2 is FQGNSA in the germline V gene. CDR3 DNA sequence: TGTGCCAGCTCCAGGGAAGGCACAGATACGCAGTATTTT. Its protein product is CASSREGTDTQYF.

The chain carries TRBV18 and TRBJ1-3; TRBD1 aligns across 8 bases. Germline values: CDR1 KGHSH, CDR2 LQKENI. The CDR3 sequence is 15 residues long. The V and J ends lost 0 bases and 5 bases, in that order; junction bases with no gene match: 3. The CDR3: CASSPPGQDRNTIYF. The CDR3 DNA reads as TGTGCCAGCTCACCACCGGGACAGGACAGAAACACCATATATTTT.

The chain has TRBV6-5 and TRBJ2-3, with TRBD2 identical over 8 bases. The CDR3 runs to 15 residues. Germline CDR1 is MNHEY and CDR2 is SVGAGI. Unmatched junction bases numbered 7, after V lost 6 bases and J lost 2 bases. CDR3 DNA: TGTGCCAGCAGCCGGGGGGGGCGTTTCACAGATACGCAGTATTTT. Protein product: CASSRGGRFTDTQYF.

In this sample, this clone turned up once. J is TRBJ2-1 and V is TRBV7-2; D is uncertain. CDR3 length equals 13 residues. Germline lookup yields CDR1 SGHTA and CDR2 FQGNSA. V was cut by 6 bases and J by 15 bases, with 21 bases left in between. The CDR3, as DNA: TGTGCCAGCAGTTATACAGTACTCCAAGGTCTGTTCTTC. It codes for CASSYTVLQGLFF.

This chain connects TRBV5-4 to TRBJ1-2, with TRBD1 as a possible D gene (5 bases). Germline lookup yields CDR1 SGHNT and CDR2 YYREEE (reference sequence). V shed 4 bases and J shed 4 bases, with 14 bases lying between them. The CDR3 has 14 residues. The CDR3, as DNA: TGTGCCAGCAGCCCCCCCGGGGCGGGCTATGGCTACACCTTC. Its translation: CASSPPGAGYGYTF. The variable domain in full, with the rest retrieved from reference TRBV5-4 and TRBJ1-2, is ETGVTQSPTHLIKTRGQQVTLRCSSQSGHNTVSWYQQALGQGPQFIFQYYREEENGRGNFPPRFSGLQFPNYSSELNVNALELDDSALYLCASSPPGAGYGYTFGSGTRLTVV.

The chain has TRBV30 and TRBJ2-1; maybe TRBD1 (7 bases). Germline-derived CDR1 and CDR2 are GTSNPN and SVGIG (reference sequence). The CDR3 sequence is 11 residues long. Trimming removed 5 bases at V and 14 bases at J, with 16 bases between. The CDR3 DNA reads as TGTGCCTGGGACACCGGGGGACAGAAGTTCTTC. This gives the protein CAWDTGGQKFF.

The chain combines TRBV29-1 with TRBJ1-2; 8 bases align to TRBD1. Germline V gene sequence: CDR1 SQVTM, CDR2 ANQGSEA. CDR3 length: 14 residues. The junction had 2 bases not matched to a gene; V was cut back by 1 base and J by 1 base. The DNA of the CDR3 is TGCAGCGTTGAAGCAGGGGGCTTTAACTATGGCTACACCTTC. Translating gives CSVEAGGFNYGYTF.

This chain links TRBV6-1 with TRBJ2-2, with a possible D match to TRBD2 (5 bases). V lost 1 base and J lost 6, with 6 bases in between. Germline V gene data show CDR1 as MNHNS and CDR2 as SASEGT. This CDR3 comprises 13 residues. CDR3 sequence (DNA): TGTGCCAGCAGTGAAGTGGGAGCCGGGGAGCTGTTTTTT. It yields the protein CASSEVGAGELFF.

The rearrangement joins TRBV11-3 to TRBJ1-1; D ambiguous. Trimming shortened V by 2 bases and J by 2 bases, and 6 bases separated the two germline ends. CDR3 size: 13 residues. Germline V gene data show CDR1 as SGHNT and CDR2 as YENEEA. The CDR3: CASSLFDNTEAFF. The CDR3 DNA follows: TGTGCCAGCAGCTTATTTGATAACACTGAAGCTTTCTTT.

J is TRBJ2-7 and V is TRBV7-9, with D possibly TRBD1 on 6 matching bases. V was trimmed by 3 bases and J by 0 bases, leaving 12 bases between them. The CDR3 is 15 amino acids. Germline V CDR1 and CDR2: SEHNR, FQNEAQ (reference sequence). CDR3 sequence (DNA): TGTGCCAGCAGCTTTTCAGGGGTACGCTCCTACGAGCAGTACTTC. Its translation: CASSFSGVRSYEQYF. The full variable domain, rest sourced from reference TRBV7-9 and TRBJ2-7, is DTGVSQNPRHKITKRGQNVTFRCDPISEHNRLYWYRQTLGQGPEFLTYFQNEAQLEKSRLLSDRFSAERPKGSFSTLEIQRTEQGDSAMYLCASSFSGVRSYEQYFGPGTRLTVT.

In its sample, this clone was seen once. The chain recombines TRBV11-2 with TRBJ1-1, with 9 bases that match TRBD1. The trim removed 5 bases at V and 1 base at J, leaving 2 bases unmatched. This CDR3 region has 14 residues. Germline V lookup: CDR1 SGHAT, CDR2 FQNNGV. The CDR3 DNA follows: TGTGCCAGCAGCCAGGGACAGGGGAACACTGAAGCTTTCTTT. Protein product: CASSQGQGNTEAFF. The full variable domain, its missing parts supplied by reference TRBV11-2 and TRBJ1-1, is EAGVAQSPRYKIIEKRQSVAFWCNPISGHATLYWYQQILGQGPKLLIQFQNNGVVDDSQLPKDRFSAERLKGVDSTLKIQPAKLEDSAVYLCASSQGQGNTEAFFGQGTRLTVV.